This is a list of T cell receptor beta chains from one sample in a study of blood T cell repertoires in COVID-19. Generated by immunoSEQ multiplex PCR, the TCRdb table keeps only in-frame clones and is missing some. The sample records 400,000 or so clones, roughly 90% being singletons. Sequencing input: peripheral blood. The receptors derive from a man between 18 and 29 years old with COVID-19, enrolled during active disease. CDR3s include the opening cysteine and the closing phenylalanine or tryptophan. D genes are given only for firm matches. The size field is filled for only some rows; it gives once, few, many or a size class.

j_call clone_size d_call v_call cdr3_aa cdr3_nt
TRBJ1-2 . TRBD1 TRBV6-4 CASSDSGDSSYGYTF TGTGCCAGCAGTGACTCGGGGGACAGCTCATATGGCTACACCTTC
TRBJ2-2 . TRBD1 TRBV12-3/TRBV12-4 CASRDRNTGELFF TGTGCCAGTCGGGACAGAAACACCGGGGAGCTGTTTTTT
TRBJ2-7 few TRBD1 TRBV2 CASRVTGDGEQYF TGTGCCAGCAGAGTAACAGGGGATGGCGAGCAGTACTTC
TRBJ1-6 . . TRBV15 CATSRLDTGRDSPLHF TGTGCCACCAGCAGATTAGATACAGGGAGAGATTCACCCCTCCACTTT
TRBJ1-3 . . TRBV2 CASSQSQGIGNTIYF TGTGCCAGCAGCCAATCCCAGGGGATTGGAAACACCATATATTTT
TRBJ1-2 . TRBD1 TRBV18 CASSPTTGQGNYGYTF TGTGCCAGCTCACCAACAACGGGACAGGGCAACTATGGCTACACCTTC
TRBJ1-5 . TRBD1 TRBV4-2 CASSQEAGQGGRQPQHF TGTGCCAGCAGCCAAGAGGCGGGACAGGGGGGTCGACAGCCCCAGCATTTT
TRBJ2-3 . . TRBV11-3 CASSLGAGVDTQYF TGTGCCAGCAGCTTAGGGGCAGGGGTAGATACGCAGTATTTT
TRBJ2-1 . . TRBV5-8 CASLGQSGNNEQFF TGTGCCAGCTTGGGCCAGTCTGGTAACAATGAGCAGTTCTTC
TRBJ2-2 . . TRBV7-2 CASSPVILTGELFF TGTGCCAGCAGCCCCGTTATACTCACCGGGGAGCTGTTTTTT
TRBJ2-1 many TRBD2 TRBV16 CASSQLGLAGQVAYNEQFF TGTGCCAGCAGCCAATTGGGTCTAGCGGGCCAGGTGGCCTACAATGAGCAGTTCTTC
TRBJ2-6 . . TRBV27 CASSLLSSWADPTVGANVLTF TGTGCCAGCAGTTTACTAAGTTCATGGGCAGACCCGACGGTGGGGGCCAACGTCCTGACTTTC
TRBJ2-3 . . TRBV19 CASSIDRGDTQYF TGTGCCAGTAGTATAGATCGGGGGGATACGCAGTATTTT
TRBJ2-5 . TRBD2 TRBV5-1 CASSYGGTSEETQYF TGCGCCAGCAGCTATGGCGGGACTAGCGAAGAGACCCAGTACTTC
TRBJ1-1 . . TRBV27 CASSLRGNTEAFF TGTGCCAGCAGTTTAAGGGGTAACACTGAAGCTTTCTTT
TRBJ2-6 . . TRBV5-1 CASRGYPGHVSGANVLTF TGCGCCAGCAGAGGTTACCCGGGACACGTCTCTGGGGCCAACGTCCTGACTTTC
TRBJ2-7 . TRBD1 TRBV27 CASSYSGTGSSYEQYF TGTGCCAGCAGTTACTCCGGGACAGGGAGCTCCTACGAGCAGTACTTC
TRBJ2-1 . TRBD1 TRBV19 CASSIRTGMNEQFF TGTGCCAGTAGTATAAGGACAGGAATGAATGAGCAGTTCTTC
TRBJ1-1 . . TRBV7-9 CASSAQQGLGTEAFF TGTGCCAGCAGCGCCCAACAGGGTCTGGGCACTGAAGCTTTCTTT
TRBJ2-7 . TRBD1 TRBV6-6 CASSPTGTEYEQYF TGTGCCAGCAGCCCAACTGGGACAGAATACGAGCAGTACTTC
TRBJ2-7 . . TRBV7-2 CASRPPYRVSSYEQYF TGTGCCAGCAGACCACCGTACCGGGTGAGCTCCTACGAGCAGTACTTC
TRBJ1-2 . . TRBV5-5 CASILENYYGYTF TGTGCCAGCATTTTAGAGAATTACTATGGCTACACCTTC
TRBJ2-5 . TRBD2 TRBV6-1 CASSVRTSGRKQETQYF TGTGCCAGCAGTGTTAGGACTAGCGGGAGAAAACAAGAGACCCAGTACTTC
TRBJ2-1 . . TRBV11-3 CASSFRMSHGREQFF TGTGCCAGCAGCTTCAGGATGTCACATGGGCGTGAGCAGTTCTTC